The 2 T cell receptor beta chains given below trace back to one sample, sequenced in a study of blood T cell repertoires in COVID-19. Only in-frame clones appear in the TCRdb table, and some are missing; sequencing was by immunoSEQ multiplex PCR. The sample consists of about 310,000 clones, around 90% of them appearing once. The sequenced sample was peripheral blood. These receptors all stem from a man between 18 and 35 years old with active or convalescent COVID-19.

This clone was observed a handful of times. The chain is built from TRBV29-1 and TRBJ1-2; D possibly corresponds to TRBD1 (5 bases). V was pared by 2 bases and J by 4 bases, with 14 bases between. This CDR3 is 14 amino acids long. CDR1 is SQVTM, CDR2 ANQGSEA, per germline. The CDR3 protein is CSVELGGWGYGYTF. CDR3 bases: TGCAGCGTTGAATTGGGGGGATGGGGCTATGGCTACACCTTC.

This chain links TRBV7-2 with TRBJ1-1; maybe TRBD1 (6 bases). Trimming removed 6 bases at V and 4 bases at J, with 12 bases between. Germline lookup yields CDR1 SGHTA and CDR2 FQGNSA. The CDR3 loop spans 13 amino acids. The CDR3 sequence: CASSQDRSTEAFF. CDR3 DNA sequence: TGTGCCAGCAGTCAAGACAGGTCCACTGAAGCTTTCTTT.